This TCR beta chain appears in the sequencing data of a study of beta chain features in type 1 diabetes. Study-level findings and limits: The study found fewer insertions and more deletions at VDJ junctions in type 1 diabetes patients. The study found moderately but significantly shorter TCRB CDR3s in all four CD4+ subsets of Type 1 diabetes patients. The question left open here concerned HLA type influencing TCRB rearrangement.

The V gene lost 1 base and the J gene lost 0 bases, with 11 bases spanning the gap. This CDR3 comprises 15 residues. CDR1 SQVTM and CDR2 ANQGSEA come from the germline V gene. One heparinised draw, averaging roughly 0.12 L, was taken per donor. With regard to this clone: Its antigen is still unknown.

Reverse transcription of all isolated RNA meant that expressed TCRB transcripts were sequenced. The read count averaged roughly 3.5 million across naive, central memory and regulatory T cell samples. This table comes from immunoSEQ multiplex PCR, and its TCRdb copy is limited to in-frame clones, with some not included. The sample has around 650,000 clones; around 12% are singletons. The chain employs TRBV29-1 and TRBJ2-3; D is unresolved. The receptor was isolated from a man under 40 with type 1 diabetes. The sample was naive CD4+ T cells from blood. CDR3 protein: CSVEGLASSTDTQYF. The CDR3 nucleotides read TGCAGCGTTGAAGGGTTAGCCTCTAGCACAGATACGCAGTATTTT.